This TCR beta chain comes out of a study of T cell changes during pregnancy in multiple sclerosis. Trimming removed 5 bases from V and 2 bases from J, with 10 bases in between. There are 13 residues in the CDR3. Germline CDR1 SGHTA, CDR2 FQGTGA. TCRdb's copy holds only in-frame clones and misses some; the assay was immunoSEQ multiplex PCR. The table shows 75,000 to 100,000 clones, with roughly nine tenths occurring only once. The V call is TRBV7-3, the J call TRBJ2-7; TRBD2 might be the D (7 bases). The TCR sequence derives from a female donor in good health, enrolled as a control in a pregnancy study. This specimen consisted of peripheral blood, obtained after pregnancy. The CDR3 reads CASSGGATYEQYF. In DNA, the CDR3 is TGTGCCAGCAGCGGGGGGGCTACCTACGAGCAGTACTTC.